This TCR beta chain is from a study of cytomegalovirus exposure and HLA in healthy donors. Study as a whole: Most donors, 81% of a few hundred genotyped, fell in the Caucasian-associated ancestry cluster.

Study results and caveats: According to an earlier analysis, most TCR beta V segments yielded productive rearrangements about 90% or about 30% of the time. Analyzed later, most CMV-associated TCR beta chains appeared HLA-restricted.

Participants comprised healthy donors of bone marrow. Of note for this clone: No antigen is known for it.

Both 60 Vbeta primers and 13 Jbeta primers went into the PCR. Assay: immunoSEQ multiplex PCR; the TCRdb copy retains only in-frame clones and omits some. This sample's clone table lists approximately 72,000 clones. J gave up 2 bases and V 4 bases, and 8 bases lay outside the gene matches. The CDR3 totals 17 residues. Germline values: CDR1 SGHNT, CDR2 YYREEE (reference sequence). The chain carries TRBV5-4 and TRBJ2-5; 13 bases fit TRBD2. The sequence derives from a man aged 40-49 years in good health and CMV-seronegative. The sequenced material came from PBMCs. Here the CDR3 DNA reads TGTGCCAGCAGCCTCGGACTAGCGGGGGCAGCTCAAGAGACCCAGTACTTC. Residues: CASSLGLAGAAQETQYF.